This T cell receptor beta chain was sequenced during a study of shared clonotypes between healthy human individuals. Study-wide results and limits: Having only a few donors restricted how much genetic and exposure-history diversity was captured.

Germline V gene sequence: CDR1 LNHDA, CDR2 SQIVND (reference sequence). Trimming pared 2 bases from V and 2 bases from J, leaving 4 bases between. The CDR3 extends over 13 amino acids. Remarks on this clone: Its antigen is not identified.

Sequencing used immunoSEQ multiplex PCR; TCRdb keeps in-frame clones, though not all of them. The sample lists under 1,100,000 clones; 70% to 80% were seen once. All the donors were Caucasian adults who lived in Nashville, Tennessee. The sequence was obtained from a man aged 18 to 35 in good health. Some clones in this sample may be carry-over from other donors' samples. The rearrangement joins TRBV19 to TRBJ1-5; D unclear. The source material was memory CD4+ T cells from PBMCs. Subset reported: CD45RA-negative fraction. The CDR3 spells CASSIRGNQPQHF. In DNA form, the CDR3 reads TGTGCCAGTAGTATAAGAGGCAATCAGCCCCAGCATTTT. The entire variable domain, with the rest obtained from reference TRBV19 and TRBJ1-5, is as follows: DGGITQSPKYLFRKEGQNVTLSCEQNLNHDAMYWYRQDPGQGLRLIYYSQIVNDFQKGDIAEGYSVSREKKESFPLTVTSAQKNPTAFYLCASSIRGNQPQHFGDGTRLSIL.